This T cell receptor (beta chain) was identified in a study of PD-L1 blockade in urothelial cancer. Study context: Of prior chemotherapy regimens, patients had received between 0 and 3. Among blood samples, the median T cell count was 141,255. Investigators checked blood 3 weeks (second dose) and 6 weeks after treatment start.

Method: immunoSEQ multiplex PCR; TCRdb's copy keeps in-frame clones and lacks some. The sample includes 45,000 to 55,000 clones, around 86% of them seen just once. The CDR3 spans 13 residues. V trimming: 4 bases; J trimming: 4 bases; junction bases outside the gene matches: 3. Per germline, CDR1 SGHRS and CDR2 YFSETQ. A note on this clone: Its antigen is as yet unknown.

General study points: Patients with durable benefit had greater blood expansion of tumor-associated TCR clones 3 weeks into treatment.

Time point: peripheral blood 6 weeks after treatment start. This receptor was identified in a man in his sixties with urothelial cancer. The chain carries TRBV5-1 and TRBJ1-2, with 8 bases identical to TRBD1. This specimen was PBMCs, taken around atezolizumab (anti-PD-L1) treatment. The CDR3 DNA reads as TGCGCCAGCAGCGCGGACAGGGTCTATGGCTACACCTTC. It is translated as CASSADRVYGYTF.